The 29 T cell receptor beta chains given below trace back to one sample, sequenced in a study of blood T cell repertoires in COVID-19. Profiled with immunoSEQ multiplex PCR; TCRdb holds only in-frame clones, not every one. Of 300,000 or so clones in the sample, more than 85% were seen once. The sequencing input was peripheral blood. These receptors all stem from a man between 65 and 79 years old with acute or convalescent COVID-19.

Only one count was recorded for this clone. V gene TRBV5-1 combines with J gene TRBJ2-7, with TRBD2 matching 13 bases. This CDR3 spans 15 amino acids. Trimming at V came to 4 bases and at J to 0 bases, leaving 1 base not matched to a gene. Germline CDR1 SGHRS, CDR2 YFSETQ. In nucleotides, the CDR3 is TGCGCCAGCAGCCGGACTAGCGGGGGCTCCTACGAGCAGTACTTC. Its protein is CASSRTSGGSYEQYF.

Turning to this clone: Compared with germline, one end of the junction differs, possibly owing to a read error. The chain carries TRBV7-6 and TRBJ2-3; 8 nucleotides agree with TRBD2. This CDR3 spans 15 amino acids. The V gene's germline CDR1 is SGHVS and CDR2 FNYEAQ. CDR3 region: CASSVAGQRTDTQYF. In DNA form, the CDR3 reads TGTGCCAGCAGCGTAGCGGGGCAGCGCACAGATACGCAGTATTTT.

This chain uses TRBV29-1 with TRBJ2-3, with D uncertain. Germline values: CDR1 SQVTM, CDR2 ANQGSEA. The CDR3 has 11 amino acids. V dropped 5 bases and J dropped 2 bases, with 5 bases sitting between them. In nucleotides, the CDR3 is TGCAGCGTTAGCTACACAGATACGCAGTATTTT. This translates into CSVSYTDTQYF.

The chain employs TRBV19 and TRBJ1-4; 8 nucleotides line up with TRBD1. In germline, CDR1 is LNHDA, CDR2 SQIVND (reference sequence). The CDR3 has 14 residues. Germline trimming cut 2 bases from V and 8 bases from J; bases unmatched to any gene: 4. In DNA form, the CDR3 reads TGTGCCAGTAGTATACAGGGGGCGCACGAAAAACTGTTTTTT. Encoded protein: CASSIQGAHEKLFF.

The genes are TRBV5-4 and TRBJ2-3; 12 bases agree with TRBD2. The V and J ends lost 4 bases and 5 bases, in that order; junction bases with no gene match: 5. Looked up from germline, CDR1 is SGHNT and CDR2 is YYREEE (reference sequence). CDR3 length equals 15 residues. CDR3 sequence (DNA): TGTGCCAGCAGCCCACGACTAGCGGGAGAAGATACGCAGTATTTT. Translation: CASSPRLAGEDTQYF. Together with reference TRBV5-4 and TRBJ2-3, the CDR3 gives the full variable domain: ETGVTQSPTHLIKTRGQQVTLRCSSQSGHNTVSWYQQALGQGPQFIFQYYREEENGRGNFPPRFSGLQFPNYSSELNVNALELDDSALYLCASSPRLAGEDTQYFGPGTRLTVL.

V usage is TRBV24-1 and J usage is TRBJ2-3, with 15 bases that match TRBD2. There are 19 residues in the CDR3. Germline CDR1 KGHDR, CDR2 SFDVKD. V gave up 3 bases and J gave up 8 bases; unmatched junction bases: 14. CDR3 DNA: TGTGCCACCAGTGATCCGGGACTAGCGGGGGGCAGAGCTGTAGGTACGCAGTATTTT. Its translation is CATSDPGLAGGRAVGTQYF.

The chain combines TRBV12-3 or TRBV12-4 with TRBJ1-6, with D unresolved. V dropped 4 bases and J dropped 13 bases, with 14 bases sitting between them. This CDR3 has 13 amino acids. This CDR3 is CASSSSGGSPLHF. CDR3 in DNA: TGTGCCAGCAGTTCGAGCGGAGGCAGTCCCCTCCACTTT.

This clone was seen just once. J is TRBJ2-1 and V is TRBV9; D is uncertain. The CDR3 is 13 amino acids. The germline gives CDR1 SGDLS, CDR2 YYNGEE. The germline V and J ends were trimmed by 5 bases and 1 base, with 7 bases remaining between them. The CDR3 loop reads CASSAVSYNEQFF. The DNA of the CDR3 is TGTGCCAGCAGTGCAGTATCCTACAATGAGCAGTTCTTC.

The chain uses TRBV5-3 and TRBJ1-2, with no clear D. TRBV5-3 counts as an open reading frame of uncertain function. CDR3 length: 11 amino acids. V was pared by 0 bases and J by 9 bases, with 6 bases between. The CDR3 protein is CARSLDSRYTF. CDR3 DNA sequence: TGTGCCAGAAGCTTGGACAGCCGCTACACCTTC.

The sample holds a few counts of this clone. The chain uses TRBV5-1 and TRBJ1-4; TRBD1 matches 7 bases. Germline V gives CDR1 SGHRS, CDR2 YFSETQ. V shed 4 bases and J 6 bases; nucleotides not matched to a gene: 6. The CDR3 runs to 14 residues. The CDR3 nucleotides are TGCGCCAGCAGCCCCCAAGGGGGCGATGAAAAACTGTTTTTT. Translated: CASSPQGGDEKLFF.

V is TRBV5-1 and J is TRBJ2-2, with a weak D call TRBD1 (6 bases). The CDR3 runs 15 residues. V was cut by 4 bases and J by 7 bases, with 17 bases left in between. Germline V gives CDR1 SGHRS, CDR2 YFSETQ. CDR3 amino acids: CASSIGQTGYGELFF. CDR3 in DNA: TGCGCCAGCAGCATCGGACAGACCGGGTACGGGGAGCTGTTTTTT.

The CDR3 protein is CSVQGGDEKLFF. The CDR3 DNA is TGCAGCGTTCAGGGGGGAGATGAAAAACTGTTTTTT. The V call is TRBV29-1, the J call TRBJ1-4, with 7 bases that match TRBD1. The CDR3 covers 12 residues. The germline CDR1 and CDR2 sequences are SQVTM and ANQGSEA. The V gene end was trimmed by 5 bases and the J gene end by 6 bases; junction bases not matched to a gene: 3.

The chain carries TRBV28 and TRBJ1-5; 7 bases fit TRBD1. Germline V lookup: CDR1 MDHEN, CDR2 SYDVKM. V was clipped by 11 bases and J by 2 bases; unmatched bases: 12. The CDR3 has 15 residues. The CDR3 is CAGAQGERGNQPQHF. As DNA, the CDR3 is TGTGCCGGCGCTCAGGGGGAGCGAGGCAATCAGCCCCAGCATTTT.

This clone has only a few counts. The chain combines TRBV4-3 with TRBJ2-6; 10 nucleotides line up with TRBD1. With 1 base clipped from V and 0 bases from J, the junction kept 3 bases outside the gene matches. Germline lookup yields CDR1 LGHNA and CDR2 YSLEER. This CDR3 spans 18 amino acids. CDR3 nucleotides: TGCGCCAGCAGCCAAGCCGGGACAGGGGTCTCTGGGGCCAACGTCCTGACTTTC. Translated, it gives CASSQAGTGVSGANVLTF.

The genes are TRBV3-1 (or the pseudogene TRBV3-2) and TRBJ2-3; D not resolved. This CDR3 spans 13 amino acids. V was clipped by 2 bases and J by 4 bases, with 7 bases between them. CDR1 LGHDT and CDR2 YNNKEL come from the germline V gene (reference sequence). The DNA for the CDR3 is TGTGCCAGCAGCCAAACTAACCCAGATACGCAGTATTTT. Its translation: CASSQTNPDTQYF.

The rearrangement joins TRBV27 to TRBJ2-5; D call uncertain. CDR3 size: 13 residues. Trimming shortened V by 4 bases and J by 4 bases, and 10 bases separated the two germline ends. Looked up from germline, CDR1 is MNHEY and CDR2 is SMNVEV (reference sequence). The CDR3 loop reads CASSSHGLETQYF. The CDR3 DNA follows: TGTGCCAGCAGTTCCCACGGTTTAGAGACCCAGTACTTC.

V usage is TRBV15 and J usage is TRBJ1-1; D unresolved. Germline V gene lookup returns CDR1 LNHNV and CDR2 YYDKDF (reference sequence). This CDR3 contains 18 residues. Trimming stripped 3 bases from V and 1 base from J, with 21 bases between. Written as DNA, the CDR3 is TGTGCCACCAGCAGCGACCGTCGGCGGGGTCCGGAGAACACTGAAGCTTTCTTT. Its translation is CATSSDRRRGPENTEAFF.

In its sample, this clone was seen once. This chain uses TRBV30 with TRBJ1-2; 9 bases agree with TRBD1. V trimming: 0 bases; J trimming: 8 bases; junction bases outside the gene matches: 7. The CDR3 spans 14 residues. Germline V lookup: CDR1 GTSNPN, CDR2 SVGIG (reference sequence). The CDR3 DNA reads as TGTGCCTGGAGTGTCGAACAGGGGGCAAAGGGCTACACCTTC. This gives the protein CAWSVEQGAKGYTF.

The rearrangement uses TRBV24-1 and TRBJ2-2; tentative D call: TRBD1 (5 bases). V was shortened by 1 base and J by 0 bases, with 11 bases between the two germline ends. CDR1 and CDR2 from the germline V gene are KGHDR and SFDVKD. There are 17 residues in the CDR3. CDR3 DNA sequence: TGTGCCACCAGTGATTTCGGCAGGGCCGCGAACACCGGGGAGCTGTTTTTT. This translates into CATSDFGRAANTGELFF.

V usage is TRBV4-3 and J usage is TRBJ2-7; D uncertain. Germline loops: CDR1 LGHNA, CDR2 YSLEER. The germline V and J ends were trimmed by 0 bases and 3 bases, with 9 bases remaining between them. The CDR3 has 14 amino acids. CDR3 DNA: TGCGCCAGCAGCCAAGATTTCGGTATCTACGAGCAGTACTTC. It encodes CASSQDFGIYEQYF.

This chain uses TRBV29-1 with TRBJ2-5, with D uncertain. The CDR3 contains 12 residues. CDR1 and CDR2 from the germline V gene are SQVTM and ANQGSEA. V gave up 7 bases and J gave up 2 bases, with 11 bases separating them. The CDR3 spells CSGFSGQETQYF. DNA for the CDR3: TGCAGCGGTTTTTCAGGACAAGAGACCCAGTACTTC.

This chain links TRBV15 with TRBJ1-5; D is uncertain. Trimming left V 1 base short and J 0 bases short, with 7 bases between. Germline assignment: CDR1 LNHNV and CDR2 YYDKDF (reference sequence). This CDR3 has 15 amino acids. The DNA of the CDR3 is TGTGCCACCAGCAGAGCAGGCTATAGCAATCAGCCCCAGCATTTT. This gives the protein CATSRAGYSNQPQHF. Drawing the rest from reference TRBV15 and TRBJ1-5, the complete variable domain is DAMVIQNPRYQVTQFGKPVTLSCSQTLNHNVMYWYQQKSSQAPKLLFHYYDKDFNNEADTPDNFQSRRPNTSFCFLDIRSPGLGDTAMYLCATSRAGYSNQPQHFGDGTRLSIL.

V and J are TRBV18 and TRBJ1-3; tentatively, D is TRBD1 (5 bases). Germline V CDR1 and CDR2: KGHSH, LQKENI. The V gene lost 3 bases and the J gene lost 1 base, with 10 bases spanning the gap. The CDR3 runs 15 residues. This CDR3 is CASSPGGLSGNTIYF. CDR3 nucleotide sequence: TGTGCCAGCTCACCCGGGGGTTTGTCTGGAAACACCATATATTTT.

V is TRBV21-1 and J is TRBJ1-5; the D call TRBD1 from the table was never checked on the DNA. TRBV21-1 is a listed pseudogene. This CDR3 comprises 20 residues. The CDR3 spells CASSKDGVGQIPRSNQPQHF. Here the CDR3 DNA reads TGTGCCAGCAGCAAAGATGGAGTGGGACAGATTCCCCGTAGCAATCAGCCCCAGCATTTT.

The gene calls are TRBV2 and TRBJ2-1, with D unclear. Germline CDR1 is SNHLY and CDR2 is FYNNEI. V was shortened by 7 bases and J by 5 bases, with 9 bases between the two germline ends. This CDR3 is built from 12 residues. CDR3 sequence reads: CASTEENNEQFF. CDR3 sequence (DNA): TGTGCCAGCACCGAGGAGAACAATGAGCAGTTCTTC.

V and J are TRBV24-1 and TRBJ2-5; TRBD2 might be the D (6 bases). The CDR3 sequence is 15 residues long. Germline-derived CDR1 and CDR2 are KGHDR and SFDVKD. V was shortened by 3 bases and J by 1 base, with 11 bases between the two germline ends. CDR3 bases: TGTGCCACCAGTGATCCGCGGGACTCCCAAGAGACCCAGTACTTC. Protein: CATSDPRDSQETQYF.

V and J are TRBV7-2 and TRBJ2-2, with 11 bases that match TRBD1. The trim removed 5 bases at V and 5 bases at J, leaving 7 bases unmatched. The CDR3 consists of 16 residues. CDR1 and CDR2 (germline): SGHTA, FQGNSA. The CDR3 is CASSPRGQGVTGELFF. Here the CDR3 DNA reads TGTGCCAGCAGCCCGAGGGGACAGGGGGTAACCGGGGAGCTGTTTTTT.

The chain has TRBV2 and TRBJ1-5; TRBD1 might be the D (5 bases). V lost 6 bases and J lost 6, with 15 bases in between. This CDR3 comprises 14 residues. Germline lookup yields CDR1 SNHLY and CDR2 FYNNEI. CDR3 region: CASSAGRRGQPQHF. The CDR3 DNA sequence: TGTGCCAGCAGCGCAGGACGGAGGGGTCAGCCCCAGCATTTT.

The rearrangement joins TRBV5-1 to TRBJ2-5; TRBD2 aligns across 7 bases. V trimming: 0 bases; J trimming: 1 base; junction bases outside the gene matches: 6. The CDR3 totals 16 residues. Germline CDR1 and CDR2: SGHRS and YFSETQ. In DNA form, the CDR3 reads TGCGCCAGCAGCTTGGAGAGGTGGGGGGGCCAAGAGACCCAGTACTTC. Protein sequence: CASSLERWGGQETQYF.